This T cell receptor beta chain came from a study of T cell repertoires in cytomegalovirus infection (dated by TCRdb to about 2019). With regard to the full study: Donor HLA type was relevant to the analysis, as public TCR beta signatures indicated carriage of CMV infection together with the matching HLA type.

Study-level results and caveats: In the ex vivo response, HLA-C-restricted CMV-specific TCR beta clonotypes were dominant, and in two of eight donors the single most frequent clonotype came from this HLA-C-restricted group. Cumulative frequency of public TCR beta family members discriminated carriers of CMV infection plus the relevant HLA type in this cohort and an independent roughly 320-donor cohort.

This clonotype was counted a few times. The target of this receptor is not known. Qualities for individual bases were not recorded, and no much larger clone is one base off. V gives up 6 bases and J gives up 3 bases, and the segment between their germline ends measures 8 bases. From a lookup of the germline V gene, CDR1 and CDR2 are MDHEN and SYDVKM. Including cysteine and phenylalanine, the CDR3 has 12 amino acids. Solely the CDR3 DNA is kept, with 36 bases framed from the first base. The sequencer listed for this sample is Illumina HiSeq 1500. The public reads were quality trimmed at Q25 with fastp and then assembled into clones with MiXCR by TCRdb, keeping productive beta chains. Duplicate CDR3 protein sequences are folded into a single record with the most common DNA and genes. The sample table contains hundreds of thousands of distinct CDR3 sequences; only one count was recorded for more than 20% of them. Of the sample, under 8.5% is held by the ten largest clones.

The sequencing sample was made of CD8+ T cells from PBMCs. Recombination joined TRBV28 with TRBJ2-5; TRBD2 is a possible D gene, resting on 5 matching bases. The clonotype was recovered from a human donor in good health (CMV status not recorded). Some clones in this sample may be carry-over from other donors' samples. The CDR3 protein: CASRREKETQYF. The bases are TGTGCCAGCAGGAGGGAAAAAGAGACCCAGTACTTC.